The rows below give T cell receptor beta chains drawn from one sample of a study of shared clonotypes between healthy human individuals. Here immunoSEQ multiplex PCR was the method, and the copy in TCRdb shows in-frame clones only, minus some. This sample has around 1.1 million clones, with about four fifths found just once. The sequencing sample was made of memory CD4+ T cells from PBMCs. These receptors were collected from a man between 18 and 29 years old in good health. Some clones in this sample may be carry-over from other donors' samples. Both conserved end residues are part of each CDR3. A D gene is named only where the DNA matches it firmly. Size tells how often a clone was seen (once, few, many) or the class of an expanded clone, and some rows leave it out.

cdr3_aa cdr3_nt j_call clone_size v_call d_call
CASSFLGQTEAFF TGTGCCAGCAGCTTCCTCGGACAGACTGAAGCTTTCTTT TRBJ1-1 - TRBV7-2 -
CSVVIDLNQPQHF TGCAGCGTTGTCATAGATCTCAATCAGCCCCAGCATTTT TRBJ1-5 - TRBV29-1 -
CASSLSAGTREQYF TGTGCCAGCAGTTTATCCGCAGGGACACGAGAGCAGTACTTC TRBJ2-7 - TRBV28 -
CASSVAGGPQETQYF TGTGCCAGCAGCGTAGCGGGAGGCCCCCAAGAGACCCAGTACTTC TRBJ2-5 - TRBV9 TRBD2
CASSGGARTGELFF TGCGCCAGCAGCGGGGGCGCGAGGACCGGGGAGCTGTTTTTT TRBJ2-2 - TRBV5-1 -
CAPRLQETQYF TGTGCCCCCAGGCTCCAAGAGACCCAGTACTTC TRBJ2-5 - TRBV19 -
CASSLVQLAKNIQYF TGTGCCAGCAGTTTGGTGCAGCTAGCCAAAAACATTCAGTACTTC TRBJ2-4 few TRBV28 -
CASSLTTYNEQFF TGTGCCAGCAGCTTAACAACGTACAATGAGCAGTTCTTC TRBJ2-1 - TRBV7-6 -
CASSPPGGAEGYTF TGTGCCAGCAGCCCCCCGGGGGGCGCGGAAGGCTACACCTTC TRBJ1-2 few TRBV6-1 -
CASSSDVTGGPLF TGCGCCAGCAGCTCAGACGTTACAGGGGGCCCCCTCTTC TRBJ2-1 - TRBV5-1 TRBD1
CSADRGRETQYF TGCAGCGCCGACAGGGGTCGCGAGACCCAGTACTTC TRBJ2-5 - TRBV29-1 TRBD1
CASTDRGPADTQYF TGTGCCAGCACCGACAGGGGGCCGGCAGATACGCAGTATTTT TRBJ2-3 - TRBV7-2 TRBD1
CASSLDARKTQYF TGTGCCAGCAGCTTAGATGCACGGAAGACCCAGTACTTC TRBJ2-5 - TRBV11-3 -
CASWGTPNTGELFF TGTGCCAGCTGGGGGACTCCGAACACCGGGGAGCTGTTTTTT TRBJ2-2 - TRBV6-6 -
CASGEVETQYF TGTGCCAGCGGTGAGGTAGAGACCCAGTACTTC TRBJ2-5 - TRBV5-6 -
CASSLRLAGGGVEQYF TGTGCCAGCAGCCTCCGGCTAGCGGGAGGTGGGGTGGAGCAGTACTTC TRBJ2-7 once TRBV7-6 TRBD2
CASSTQPSNQPQHF TGTGCCAGCAGTACACAGCCTAGCAATCAGCCCCAGCATTTT TRBJ1-5 - TRBV6-5 -
CASSQVKNTEAFF TGCGCCAGCAGCCAAGTGAAGAACACTGAAGCTTTCTTT TRBJ1-1 - TRBV4-3 -
CANVIDPADTQYF TGTGCCAACGTGATCGATCCGGCAGATACGCAGTATTTT TRBJ2-3 - TRBV6-9 -
CASRPFIGGGYTF TGTGCCAGCAGACCCTTCATCGGCGGCGGCTACACCTTC TRBJ1-2 - TRBV27 -
CASEGTRLTGELFF TGTGCCAGTGAGGGGACTAGGTTAACCGGGGAGCTGTTTTTT TRBJ2-2 - TRBV19 TRBD2
CASAKTSGTPDTQYF TGTGCCTCAGCCAAGACTAGCGGGACCCCAGATACGCAGTATTTT TRBJ2-3 - TRBV15 TRBD2
CASSESLGRQFF TGCGCCAGCAGTGAAAGCCTGGGTCGGCAGTTCTTC TRBJ2-1 - TRBV10-1 -
CASSSRSVLNTGELFF TGTGCCAGCAGCTCAAGGAGTGTTCTGAACACCGGGGAGCTGTTTTTT TRBJ2-2 - TRBV7-2 -
CSGGEWASGNNEQFF TGCAGCGGTGGTGAGTGGGCTAGCGGGAACAATGAGCAGTTCTTC TRBJ2-1 - TRBV29-1 TRBD2
CASTRAGGPYNEQFF TGTGCCAGCACCAGAGCGGGAGGGCCGTACAATGAGCAGTTCTTC TRBJ2-1 - TRBV28 TRBD2
CASSVDGEVQHF TGTGCCAGCAGCGTAGATGGGGAAGTTCAGCATTTT TRBJ1-5 - TRBV9 -
CASSLVQGQLNQPQHF TGTGCCAGCAGCTTAGTACAGGGGCAGCTCAATCAGCCCCAGCATTTT TRBJ1-5 - TRBV7-9 TRBD1
CASSLGGYEQYF TGCGCCAGCAGCTTGGGTGGTTACGAGCAGTACTTC TRBJ2-7 few TRBV5-1 -
CAWSPDWTSSYNSPLHF TGTGCCTGGAGCCCAGACTGGACGAGCTCCTATAATTCACCCCTCCACTTT TRBJ1-6 many TRBV30 -
CASSSPETGIYGYTF TGTGCCAGCAGCTCACCTGAAACAGGGATCTATGGCTACACCTTC TRBJ1-2 - TRBV7-9 -
CASSWCIPYNEQFF TGCGCCAGCAGCTGGTGTATCCCCTACAATGAGCAGTTCTTC TRBJ2-1 once TRBV5-1 -
CASSQGAGWLAGVSSTDTQYF TGTGCCAGCAGCCAAGGGGCGGGATGGCTAGCGGGAGTTAGCAGCACAGATACGCAGTATTTT TRBJ2-3 - TRBV4-2 TRBD2
CASSFGHGYTF TGTGCCAGCAGTTTTGGTCATGGCTACACCTTC TRBJ1-2 few TRBV28 -
CASSLGGRSSYEQYF TGTGCCAGCAGTTTAGGCGGGAGGAGCTCCTACGAGCAGTACTTC TRBJ2-7 - TRBV28 TRBD2
CASSEYGQGRYNEQFF TGTGCCAGCAGTGAATACGGCCAGGGCCGATACAATGAGCAGTTCTTC TRBJ2-1 - TRBV25-1 -
CATSKSNREGSNQPQHF TGTGCCACCAGCAAAAGCAACAGGGAAGGTAGCAATCAGCCCCAGCATTTT TRBJ1-5 - TRBV15 -
CASSVNGRGEETQYF TGTGCCAGCAGCGTAAATGGACGGGGAGAAGAGACCCAGTACTTC TRBJ2-5 - TRBV9 -
CASSPASGANVLTF TGTGCCAGCAGTCCGGCCTCTGGGGCCAACGTCCTGACTTTC TRBJ2-6 - TRBV6-5 -
CASSQREVLGPQHF TGTGCCAGCAGCCAGAGGGAGGTCTTGGGGCCCCAGCATTTT TRBJ1-5 - TRBV4-2 -